The next 18 T cell receptor beta chains were all read from a single sample in a study of cytomegalovirus exposure and HLA in healthy donors. PCR primers comprised 60 Vbeta and 13 Jbeta primers. Sequencing was performed with immunoSEQ multiplex PCR; in TCRdb, only in-frame clones are kept and a portion is missing. The table has 100,000 to 150,000 clones, 84% seen once; the top ten hold 2.5% to 3%. The sample consisted of PBMCs. Receptors were obtained from a young woman in good health and CMV-seropositive.

CDR3: CSARTPYEQYF. In DNA form, the CDR3 reads TGCAGTGCTAGGACTCCCTACGAGCAGTACTTC. This chain links TRBV20-1 with TRBJ2-7; D is undetermined. This CDR3 region has 11 residues. Trimming took off 3 bases at V and 2 bases at J, with 5 bases between the two ends. Germline V gene data show CDR1 as DFQATT and CDR2 as SNEGSKA (reference sequence).

The CDR3 bases are TGTGCCAGTAGTATCCGCAGGGCCTCCTGGGGCTACACCTTC. Translated: CASSIRRASWGYTF. The chain uses TRBV19 and TRBJ1-2; weak D call: TRBD1 (5 bases). Germline lookup yields CDR1 LNHDA and CDR2 SQIVND (reference sequence). V was shortened by 3 bases and J by 8 bases, with 16 bases between the two germline ends. The CDR3 contains 14 residues.

The chain uses TRBV9 and TRBJ2-1; 12 nucleotides match TRBD2. This CDR3 is built from 17 residues. J gave up 4 bases and V 4 bases, and 9 bases lay outside the gene matches. Germline CDR1 is SGDLS and CDR2 is YYNGEE. The CDR3 DNA is TGTGCCAGCAGCCCTAGCGCTAGCGGGGGGGCGTACAATGAGCAGTTCTTC. Its translation is CASSPSASGGAYNEQFF.

This clone came up once. The J gene is TRBJ2-7, the V gene TRBV6-5; D call uncertain. The germline CDR1 and CDR2 sequences are MNHEY and SVGAGI. V dropped 10 bases and J dropped 3 bases, with 16 bases sitting between them. This CDR3 spans 13 amino acids. DNA of the CDR3: TGTGCCACCCCTGAGGCAGAATACTACGAGCAGTACTTC. As protein: CATPEAEYYEQYF.

The rearrangement joins TRBV12-2 to TRBJ2-7; TRBD2, the table's D call, lacks a check against the DNA. TRBV12-2 is deemed a pseudogene. The CDR3 loop spans 15 amino acids. CDR3 region: CASRLDPILDYEQYF. The CDR3 DNA is TGTGCAAGTCGCTTAGACCCAATACTAGACTACGAGCAGTACTTC.

This chain connects TRBV29-1 to TRBJ2-5, with 12 bases fitting TRBD1. V lost 0 bases and J lost 5; bases outside the gene matches: 13. Germline values: CDR1 SQVTM, CDR2 ANQGSEA. CDR3 length: 18 amino acids. CDR3 sequence reads: CSVEDLIGTGGERETQYF. CDR3 in DNA: TGCAGCGTTGAAGATTTGATAGGGACAGGGGGCGAGAGGGAGACCCAGTACTTC. Combining the CDR3 with reference TRBV29-1 and TRBJ2-5 gives the whole variable domain SAVISQKPSRDICQRGTSLTIQCQVDSQVTMMFWYRQQPGQSLTLIATANQGSEATYESGFVIDKFPISRPNLTFSTLTVSNMSPEDSSIYLCSVEDLIGTGGERETQYFGPGTRLLVL.

The V call is TRBV2, the J call TRBJ2-3, with 7 nucleotides matching TRBD2. Trimming at V came to 7 bases and at J to 0 bases, leaving 13 bases not matched to a gene. The germline gives CDR1 SNHLY, CDR2 FYNNEI. The CDR3 covers 17 residues. CDR3 amino acids: CASTPGGGAASTDTQYF. CDR3 bases: TGTGCCAGCACCCCGGGGGGTGGGGCTGCTAGCACAGATACGCAGTATTTT.

This chain links TRBV19 with TRBJ2-5; 11 nucleotides align to TRBD2. V was clipped by 5 bases and J by 5 bases; unmatched bases: 7. CDR1 is LNHDA and CDR2 is SQIVND in the germline V gene (reference sequence). The CDR3 sequence is 15 residues long. The CDR3: CASSFSGGARETQYF. The CDR3, as DNA: TGTGCCAGTAGTTTTAGCGGGGGGGCCCGGGAGACCCAGTACTTC.

The rearrangement uses TRBV6-5 and TRBJ2-1; 7 nucleotides align to TRBD1. V shed 7 bases and J 7 bases; nucleotides not matched to a gene: 4. Germline values: CDR1 MNHEY, CDR2 SVGAGI. The CDR3 covers 12 residues. CDR3 sequence: CASTDRDNEQFF. CDR3 nucleotides: TGTGCCAGCACTGACAGGGATAATGAGCAGTTCTTC.

On this clone: At one boundary the junction diverges from the germline segment, which might be a read error. The sample contains more than one DNA sequence encoding this CDR3. This chain uses TRBV10-3 with TRBJ1-1; weak D call: TRBD1 (6 bases). The CDR3 is made up of 14 amino acids. Germline V lookup: CDR1 ENHRY, CDR2 SYGVKD. CDR3 in amino acids: CAISAGQMNTEAFF. The CDR3 DNA reads TGTGCCATCAGTGCTGGACAGATGAACACTGAAGCCTTCTTT.

V usage is TRBV2 and J usage is TRBJ2-3; D gene ambiguous. In germline, CDR1 is SNHLY, CDR2 FYNNEI. Trimming took 5 bases from V and 0 from J, leaving 9 bases between them. This CDR3 comprises 14 residues. Here the CDR3 DNA reads TGTGCCAGCAGTCCTACTACTAGCACAGATACGCAGTATTTT. Protein product: CASSPTTSTDTQYF.

A remark on this clone: Germline is not matched at one junction end, which may reflect a read error. J is TRBJ1-2 and V is TRBV7-9; D gene ambiguous. The CDR3 runs 17 residues. In germline, CDR1 is SEHNR, CDR2 FQNEAQ (reference sequence). The CDR3 protein is CSSSLVFDTAQPYGYTF. The CDR3 bases are TGTTCCAGCAGCTTAGTATTCGACACGGCACAACCTTATGGCTACACCTTC.

The chain has TRBV5-6 and TRBJ2-5; TRBD1 matches 8 bases. V lost 0 bases to trimming and J lost 4 bases; unmatched junction nucleotides: 5. The CDR3 runs 15 residues. CDR1 SGHDT and CDR2 YYEEEE come from the germline V gene. CDR3 in amino acids: CASSLAGGAGETQYF. The CDR3 DNA reads as TGTGCCAGCAGCTTGGCAGGGGGCGCAGGAGAGACCCAGTACTTC.

The rearrangement uses TRBV5-6 and TRBJ2-3; 9 nucleotides line up with TRBD2. Germline V gives CDR1 SGHDT, CDR2 YYEEEE. V trimming: 2 bases; J trimming: 4 bases; junction bases outside the gene matches: 5. The CDR3 is 15 amino acids. The CDR3: CASSFKAGGPDTQYF. The CDR3 bases are TGTGCCAGCAGCTTTAAGGCGGGGGGGCCAGATACGCAGTATTTT.

This chain uses TRBV5-6 with TRBJ2-7, with a weak D call TRBD1 (6 bases). V was pared by 2 bases and J by 2 bases, with 11 bases between. The CDR3 sequence is 14 residues long. CDR1 and CDR2 from the germline V gene are SGHDT and YYEEEE. The CDR3 sequence: CASSFDRLAYEQYF. CDR3 sequence (DNA): TGTGCCAGCAGCTTTGACAGGCTCGCCTACGAGCAGTACTTC.

V and J are TRBV9 and TRBJ2-7; TRBD1 might be the D (5 bases). CDR1 is SGDLS, CDR2 YYNGEE, per germline. The CDR3 runs 14 residues. V lost 3 bases, J lost 7 bases, and 17 bases lay in between. The CDR3, as DNA: TGTGCCAGCAGCGGGGGCCCCATCGGTGGAGAGCAGTACTTC. It is translated as CASSGGPIGGEQYF.

This clone was counted only a few times. The chain couples TRBV27 to TRBJ2-3; a weak D match, TRBD2 (6 bases). The germline V and J ends were trimmed by 5 bases and 2 bases, with 23 bases remaining between them. Per the germline V gene, CDR1 is MNHEY and CDR2 is SMNVEV (reference sequence). The CDR3 contains 18 residues. The CDR3 DNA follows: TGTGCCAGCAGTCCGTCTCTGGTAGGACTACCTCCCACAGATACGCAGTATTTT. Its translation is CASSPSLVGLPPTDTQYF.

The CDR3 DNA sequence: TGTGCCAGCTCGCTAGAGCCGGGGGAGCTGTTTTTT. Translating gives CASSLEPGELFF. V gene TRBV13 combines with J gene TRBJ2-2; D is uncertain. The CDR3 has 12 amino acids. Trimming removed 8 bases at V and 8 bases at J, with 12 bases between. CDR1 PRHDT and CDR2 FYEKMQ come from the germline V gene (reference sequence).